The clone carrying this TCR beta chain was seen repeatedly, ten times or more. Its antigen is undetermined. The data stem from a study of human T cells and chemical hapten exposure. Study-level results: The formation of large CDR3 similarity clusters by expanded TCRs significantly exceeded that of controls.

Regarding time point: pre-sensitization, week 0. Sample treatment: therapeutic diphenylcyclopropenone sensitization with weekly scalp DPC. Unfractionated whole blood was the source from which total RNA was extracted. TCRdb re-called the RACE reads with MiXCR, one entry per CDR3 protein. This sample has roughly 36,000 distinct CDR3 sequences; around 10% occur once, and the top ten carry roughly a quarter. This receptor was obtained from a man aged 50 to 59 with alopecia areata. Some clones in this sample may be carry-over from other donors' samples. Specimen: whole blood, collected in connection with sensitization to the hapten diphenylcyclopropenone (DPC).

The CDR3 loop is CSAKGAADTQYF. The CDR3, as DNA: TGCAGTGCTAAGGGGGCGGCGGATACGCAGTATTTT. The chain joins TRBV20-1 to TRBJ2-3, with 7 nucleotides matching TRBD1. Trimming at V came to 4 bases and at J to 6 bases, leaving 4 bases not matched to a gene. This CDR3 has 12 amino acids. CDR1 DFQATT and CDR2 SNEGSKA come from the germline V gene (reference sequence).